The 28 T cell receptor beta chains reported below all come from one sample, sequenced in a study of graft-versus-host responses after intestinal transplantation. Their antigens are not known. Measured with immunoSEQ multiplex PCR; TCRdb has only the in-frame clones, and not every one. The sample carries tens of thousands of clones, around 93% recorded once. The sample here was unstimulated CD8+ T cells sorted from spleen or lymph node cells, taken before intestinal transplant. Every receptor here comes from a human donor who received an intestinal transplant.

This chain joins TRBV30 and TRBJ1-5; D not certain. CDR3 length: 14 amino acids. The germline gives CDR1 GTSNPN, CDR2 SVGIG (reference sequence). Deletions cut 3 bases from V and 2 bases from J, with 11 bases between. DNA of the CDR3: TGTGCCTGGAGCGGCTTTCAGGGCAATCAGCCCCAGCATTTT. It yields the protein CAWSGFQGNQPQHF.

V and J are TRBV12-5 and TRBJ1-2, with 8 bases identical to TRBD1. The CDR3 contains 17 residues. V lost 0 bases to trimming and J lost 7 bases; unmatched junction nucleotides: 13. Germline V gene lookup returns CDR1 LGHNT and CDR2 FRNRAP. CDR3 sequence reads: CASGLVLPGQAVLGYTF. In DNA, the CDR3 is TGTGCTAGTGGTTTGGTGCTACCGGGACAGGCAGTTCTTGGCTACACCTTC.

This chain uses TRBV6-4 with TRBJ2-3, with D unclear. The CDR3 totals 12 residues. Germline V CDR1 and CDR2: MRHNA, SNTAGT. V lost 0 bases and J 9 bases, leaving 7 bases between the germline ends. CDR3 nucleotides: TGTGCCAGCAGTGACTCCGCCGGGACGCAGTATTTT. Residues: CASSDSAGTQYF.

This clone has a single count. CDR3 protein: CASSQDGGTGAYEQYF. Written as DNA, the CDR3 is TGTGCCAGCAGCCAAGATGGAGGGACAGGGGCCTACGAGCAGTACTTC. The V call is TRBV4-2, the J call TRBJ2-7; TRBD1 agrees at 10 bases. J gave up 2 bases and V 0 bases, and 4 bases lay outside the gene matches. There are 16 residues in the CDR3. Germline loops: CDR1 LGHNA, CDR2 YNFKEQ.

The DNA for the CDR3 is TGTGCCAGCAGCGTAGCTACGGGGATGGCGGCAGATACGCAGTATTTT. Translation: CASSVATGMAADTQYF. This chain connects TRBV9 to TRBJ2-3; D is perhaps TRBD2 (5 bases). Germline values: CDR1 SGDLS, CDR2 YYNGEE. The germline V and J ends were trimmed by 0 bases and 4 bases, with 15 bases remaining between them. This CDR3 contains 16 residues.

This rearrangement joins TRBV11-2 to TRBJ2-7; D is ambiguous. CDR1 is SGHAT and CDR2 is FQNNGV in the germline V gene. The CDR3 contains 13 residues. The germline V and J ends were trimmed by 4 bases and 4 bases, with 11 bases remaining between them. The CDR3 DNA reads as TGTGCCAGCAGCTACTATAGAGATTACGAGCAGTACTTC. This encodes CASSYYRDYEQYF.

This clone has only one observation. The chain recombines TRBV28 with TRBJ2-1; D is unresolved. Trimming pared 7 bases from V and 7 bases from J, leaving 14 bases between. The CDR3 loop spans 13 amino acids. CDR1 and CDR2 (germline): MDHEN, SYDVKM. The CDR3 DNA is TGTGCCAGCATCCGATCGACGGAGAATGAGCAGTTCTTC. Residues: CASIRSTENEQFF.

The chain has TRBV19 and TRBJ1-1; 7 bases line up with TRBD1. This CDR3 region has 13 residues. Germline CDR1 is LNHDA and CDR2 is SQIVND (reference sequence). The V and J ends lost 9 bases and 0 bases, in that order; junction bases with no gene match: 4. The CDR3 region has the DNA TGTGCCAGCTACCAGGGGGTGAACACTGAAGCTTTCTTT. This encodes CASYQGVNTEAFF.

This rearrangement joins TRBV15 to TRBJ2-1, with no clear D. V dropped 3 bases and J dropped 5 bases, with 5 bases sitting between them. The CDR3 has 12 amino acids. The germline V gene encodes CDR1 LNHNV and CDR2 YYDKDF (reference sequence). The CDR3 protein is CATSSLDNEQFF. The DNA of the CDR3 is TGTGCCACCAGCAGCCTCGACAATGAGCAGTTCTTC.

The rearrangement uses TRBV30 and TRBJ1-2; perhaps TRBD1 as D (5 bases). The CDR3 totals 13 residues. CDR1 GTSNPN and CDR2 SVGIG come from the germline V gene (reference sequence). V lost 1 base to trimming and J lost 7 bases, with 13 bases between them. The CDR3 protein is CAWSEAGRGGYTF. CDR3 nucleotide sequence: TGTGCCTGGAGTGAAGCAGGGCGGGGTGGCTACACCTTC.

The sample holds one count of this clone. The chain links TRBV10-1 to TRBJ1-1; D might be TRBD1 (6 bases). Per the germline V gene, CDR1 is WNHNN and CDR2 is SYGVQD (reference sequence). V lost 6 bases and J 5 bases, leaving 13 bases between the germline ends. The CDR3 covers 13 residues. The CDR3: CASSLRGGTEAFF. The CDR3 DNA sequence: TGCGCCAGCAGCCTGAGGGGGGGGACTGAAGCTTTCTTT.

The CDR3 nucleotides read TGTGCCAGCAGCTTGACAGGGGGTTCCGACGAGCAGTACTTC. It translates to CASSLTGGSDEQYF. This sequence joins TRBV7-6 and TRBJ2-7; 9 bases match TRBD1. The germline gives CDR1 SGHVS, CDR2 FNYEAQ. V shed 3 bases, J shed 5 bases, and the junction held 5 bases outside the gene matches. CDR3 length equals 14 residues.

J is TRBJ2-7 and V is TRBV2; no firm D call. The CDR3 consists of 12 residues. CDR1 SNHLY and CDR2 FYNNEI come from the germline V gene. The germline V and J ends were trimmed by 7 bases and 1 base, with 8 bases remaining between them. The CDR3 DNA is TGTGCCAGCAATACAGAGTCCTACGAGCAGTACTTC. Amino acids: CASNTESYEQYF.

A remark on this clone: One end of the junction fails to match germline, which may point to a read error. This sample also contains other DNA sequences that code for the same CDR3. The chain links TRBV4-3 to TRBJ1-1; 7 nucleotides match TRBD1. The CDR3 has 16 residues. Per the germline V gene, CDR1 is LGHNA and CDR2 is YSLEER. The CDR3 DNA sequence: TGCGCCAGCAGCCAATTCGCGGGACAGCTGAACACTGAAGCCTTCTTT. Protein product: CASSQFAGQLNTEAFF.

The V gene is TRBV2, the J gene TRBJ2-1; TRBD2 matches at 10 bases. The CDR3 is 15 amino acids. J was trimmed by 6 bases and V by 6 bases; bases with no gene match: 8. The germline CDR1 and CDR2 sequences are SNHLY and FYNNEI. CDR3 loop: CASRAGTSASNEQFF. CDR3 sequence (DNA): TGTGCCAGCAGAGCCGGGACTAGCGCCTCCAATGAGCAGTTCTTC.

V and J are TRBV12-5 and TRBJ2-7; 9 positions agree with TRBD1. The J segment lost 1 base and the V segment lost 6 bases, leaving 7 bases of the junction unmatched. The CDR3 sequence is 15 residues long. The germline V gene has CDR1 LGHNT and CDR2 FRNRAP. CDR3 bases: TGTGCTAGTGGCCGGCCCGGGACAGGGTCCTACGAGCAGTACTTC. The encoded protein is CASGRPGTGSYEQYF. The full variable domain, with the rest looked up from reference TRBV12-5 and TRBJ2-7, is DARVTQTPRHKVTEMGQEVTMRCQPILGHNTVFWYRQTMMQGLELLAYFRNRAPLDDSGMPKDRFSAEMPDATLATLKIQPSEPRDSAVYFCASGRPGTGSYEQYFGPGTRLTVT.

The chain uses TRBV7-9 and TRBJ2-3, with D perhaps matching TRBD2 (7 bases). The CDR3 consists of 13 residues. Trimming took 9 bases from V and 4 from J, leaving 14 bases between them. Germline-derived CDR1 and CDR2 are SEHNR and FQNEAQ (reference sequence). The CDR3 DNA sequence: TGTGCCAGTGGGGGGGGCCGGGCAGATACGCAGTATTTT. Protein: CASGGGRADTQYF. Complete variable domain (other parts from reference TRBV7-9 and TRBJ2-3): DTGVSQNPRHKITKRGQNVTFRCDPISEHNRLYWYRQTLGQGPEFLTYFQNEAQLEKSRLLSDRFSAERPKGSFSTLEIQRTEQGDSAMYLCASGGGRADTQYFGPGTRLTVL.

This chain joins TRBV19 and TRBJ1-5, with a possible D match to TRBD1 (5 bases). V lost 6 bases and J 2 bases, leaving 20 bases between the germline ends. The CDR3 contains 17 residues. CDR1 LNHDA and CDR2 SQIVND come from the germline V gene (reference sequence). The CDR3 sequence: CASRLTWPGGGNQPQHF. As DNA, the CDR3 is TGTGCCAGTAGACTCACCTGGCCGGGGGGGGGCAATCAGCCCCAGCATTTT.

The chain combines TRBV4-3 with TRBJ1-1; possible D gene TRBD1, 6 bases. The CDR3 consists of 15 residues. Germline values: CDR1 LGHNA, CDR2 YSLEER. Trimming shortened V by 4 bases and J by 0 bases, and 12 bases separated the two germline ends. CDR3 residues: CASSPTDRLNTEAFF. CDR3 bases: TGCGCCAGCAGCCCAACGGACAGATTGAACACTGAAGCTTTCTTT.

The chain couples TRBV13 to TRBJ2-7; 9 bases are a match to TRBD2. The trim removed 5 bases at V and 6 bases at J, leaving 14 bases unmatched. This CDR3 region has 16 residues. Germline lookup yields CDR1 PRHDT and CDR2 FYEKMQ (reference sequence). In nucleotides, the CDR3 is TGTGCCAGCAGCCTAGTAGCGGGAGAGGTATTCCCCGAGCAGTACTTC. Its translation is CASSLVAGEVFPEQYF.

The chain joins TRBV5-6 to TRBJ1-4; D not certain. Germline CDR1 reads SGHDT; CDR2 reads YYEEEE. Trimming took 1 base from V and 10 from J, leaving 11 bases between them. This CDR3 is 13 amino acids long. The CDR3 bases are TGTGCCAGCAGCTTGTCAGGTACCGGAAAACTGTTTTTT. It specifies CASSLSGTGKLFF.

The chain employs TRBV11-2 and TRBJ1-4; unclear D gene. This CDR3 has 15 residues. Germline V gene data show CDR1 as SGHAT and CDR2 as FQNNGV. Trimming stripped 2 bases from V and 0 bases from J, with 7 bases between. The CDR3 DNA reads as TGTGCCAGCAGCTTACCGAGCACAACTAATGAAAAACTGTTTTTT. Encoded protein: CASSLPSTTNEKLFF. Full variable domain (rest looked up from reference TRBV11-2 and TRBJ1-4): EAGVAQSPRYKIIEKRQSVAFWCNPISGHATLYWYQQILGQGPKLLIQFQNNGVVDDSQLPKDRFSAERLKGVDSTLKIQPAKLEDSAVYLCASSLPSTTNEKLFFGSGTQLSVL.

V usage is TRBV11-3 and J usage is TRBJ2-7; 7 positions match TRBD1. The CDR3 has 15 amino acids. Germline V lookup: CDR1 SGHNT, CDR2 YENEEA. With V trimmed by 4 bases and J by 0 bases, 6 bases remained unmatched. The CDR3 DNA sequence: TGTGCCAGCAGCTCTTACAGGGGTCCCTCCTACGAGCAGTACTTC. Encoded protein: CASSSYRGPSYEQYF.

V gene TRBV2 combines with J gene TRBJ2-5; perhaps TRBD1 as D (6 bases). The CDR3 length is 14 residues. Deletions cut 6 bases from V and 0 bases from J, with 11 bases between. Germline loops: CDR1 SNHLY, CDR2 FYNNEI. The DNA for the CDR3 is TGTGCCAGCAGCCGGACAGCGAACCAAGAGACCCAGTACTTC. It specifies CASSRTANQETQYF.

This clone was seen once. The chain is built from TRBV6-1 and TRBJ2-2; no reliable D call. Germline V gene sequence: CDR1 MNHNS, CDR2 SASEGT. This CDR3 has 16 residues. The V gene lost 2 bases and the J gene lost 3 bases, with 13 bases spanning the gap. CDR3 sequence (DNA): TGTGCCAGCAGTGAAATGGCGCAGGTTCACACCGGGGAGCTGTTTTTT. This encodes CASSEMAQVHTGELFF.

J is TRBJ1-1 and V is TRBV19; perhaps TRBD1 as D (6 bases). The CDR3 contains 13 residues. Trimming removed 5 bases at V and 3 bases at J, with 10 bases between. CDR1 LNHDA and CDR2 SQIVND come from the germline V gene (reference sequence). The CDR3 bases are TGTGCCAGTAGTCCCACAGGGTACACTGAAGCTTTCTTT. Amino acid sequence: CASSPTGYTEAFF.

This chain joins TRBV19 and TRBJ2-1; maybe TRBD2 (6 bases). Germline CDR1 is LNHDA and CDR2 is SQIVND (reference sequence). This CDR3 spans 14 amino acids. Between the trimmed V and J ends, which lost 4 bases and 4 bases, there was a span of 11 bases. The CDR3 loop reads CASSRGDQYNEQFF. CDR3 in DNA: TGTGCCAGTAGTAGGGGGGACCAGTACAATGAGCAGTTCTTC.

The rearrangement uses TRBV4-1 and TRBJ2-1; D not certain. This CDR3 spans 13 amino acids. The germline gives CDR1 MGHRA, CDR2 YSYEKL. V shed 0 bases and J shed 7 bases, with 7 bases lying between them. CDR3 coding DNA: TGCGCCAGCAGCCAAGATTCCGGGAATGAGCAGTTCTTC. It codes for CASSQDSGNEQFF.